This is a list of T cell receptor beta chains from one sample in a study of beta chain features in type 1 diabetes. Sequencing was performed with immunoSEQ multiplex PCR; in TCRdb, only in-frame clones are kept and a portion is missing. The sample holds a few hundred thousand clones, over 13% seen once. The sequenced sample was naive CD4+ T cells from blood. The receptors originated from a woman aged 18-29 years in good health. The CDR3 runs from the conserved cysteine through the conserved F or W. A D gene is named only where the DNA matches it firmly. The size entry is marked missing in some rows and otherwise reads once, few, many or a size class.

few	TRBV5-1	TRBJ2-1	-	CASSWLYVYNEQFF	TGCGCCAGCAGCTGGCTGTACGTTTACAATGAGCAGTTCTTC
-	TRBV19	TRBJ2-5	-	CASSIGQSERVQYF	TGTGCCAGTAGTATTGGGCAGTCTGAGAGGGTCCAGTACTTC
-	TRBV10-3	TRBJ2-3	-	CAISESEAGDADTQYF	TGTGCCATCAGTGAGTCGGAGGCAGGGGATGCAGATACGCAGTATTTT
few	TRBV6-6	TRBJ1-1	-	CASRLVDTEAFF	TGTGCCAGCCGCCTCGTAGACACTGAAGCTTTCTTT
few	TRBV28	TRBJ1-1	-	CASSRGGKGTEAFF	TGTGCCAGCAGCCGGGGGGGGAAGGGAACTGAAGCTTTCTTT
few	TRBV25-1	TRBJ2-1	-	CASSEYWRGDNEQFF	TGTGCCAGCAGTGAATATTGGCGCGGGGACAATGAGCAGTTCTTC
-	TRBV5-6	TRBJ2-7	-	CASSLGRLVYEQYF	TGTGCCAGCAGCTTGGGTAGATTGGTCTACGAGCAGTACTTC
-	TRBV5-4	TRBJ2-5	-	CASSLDVGMRAQYF	TGTGCCAGCAGCTTGGATGTGGGTATGCGGGCCCAGTACTTC
few	TRBV5-4	TRBJ2-1	TRBD2	CASSLAGTSGHNEQFF	TGTGCCAGCAGCTTGGCCGGGACTAGCGGACACAATGAGCAGTTCTTC
-	TRBV13	TRBJ2-7	TRBD1	CASSEATGSHEQYF	TGTGCCAGCAGCGAAGCGACAGGGAGCCACGAGCAGTACTTC
few	TRBV7-2	TRBJ2-1	TRBD2	CASSLKAGGQNEQFF	TGTGCCAGCAGCTTAAAAGCGGGAGGCCAAAATGAGCAGTTCTTC
few	TRBV15	TRBJ1-2	TRBD1	CATSPRQGSGYGYTF	TGTGCCACCAGCCCTCGACAGGGAAGCGGCTATGGCTACACCTTC
few	TRBV6-5	TRBJ2-1	TRBD2	CASTTSGRVEQFF	TGTGCCAGCACGACTAGCGGGAGAGTTGAGCAGTTCTTC
-	TRBV7-3	TRBJ2-1	-	CASSLSVNEQFF	TGTGCCAGCAGCTTGTCGGTCAATGAGCAGTTCTTC
-	TRBV20-1	TRBJ2-5	TRBD1	CSVNRGETQYF	TGCAGTGTTAACAGGGGAGAGACCCAGTACTTC
few	TRBV7-9	TRBJ2-7	-	CASSLYGEQYF	TGTGCCAGCAGCCTCTACGGTGAGCAGTACTTC
-	TRBV6-6	TRBJ2-7	TRBD2	CASRRTGTGGGEQYF	TGTGCCAGCAGGAGAACCGGGACTGGCGGGGGGGAGCAGTACTTC
-	TRBV6-5	TRBJ2-5	TRBD2	CASSGAGEGETQYF	TGTGCCAGCAGCGGAGCGGGAGAGGGAGAGACCCAGTACTTC
-	TRBV28	TRBJ1-5	-	CASTYTRGSQPQHF	TGTGCCAGCACATACACCAGGGGCAGTCAGCCCCAGCATTTT
few	TRBV11-2	TRBJ2-1	TRBD1	CASSFRTGSYNEQFF	TGTGCCAGCAGCTTCCGGACAGGGTCCTACAATGAGCAGTTCTTC
-	TRBV27	TRBJ2-4	-	CASSWTEKNIQYF	TGTGCCAGCAGCTGGACAGAGAAAAACATTCAGTACTTC
-	TRBV7-3	TRBJ2-3	-	CASSSSLTDTQYF	TGTGCCAGCAGCTCTTCGTTGACAGATACGCAGTATTTT
-	TRBV4-3	TRBJ2-1	TRBD2	CASSRGLAGSYNEQFF	TGCGCCAGCAGCCGAGGACTAGCGGGATCCTACAATGAGCAGTTCTTC
-	TRBV2	TRBJ2-4	-	CASIPGSKNIQYF	TGTGCCAGCATCCCAGGGTCGAAAAACATTCAGTACTTC
-	TRBV4-2	TRBJ1-1	-	CASSQDRRGAEAFF	TGTGCCAGCAGCCAAGACCGACGGGGGGCTGAAGCTTTCTTT
few	TRBV6-5	TRBJ2-3	TRBD2	CASSWAGEVSDTQYF	TGTGCCAGCAGTTGGGCGGGAGAGGTGTCAGATACGCAGTATTTT
-	TRBV7-9	TRBJ1-1	-	CASSLVPQAEAFF	TGTGCCAGCAGCTTAGTCCCCCAGGCTGAAGCTTTCTTT
-	TRBV28	TRBJ2-7	-	CASSSGDSSYEQYF	TGTGCCAGCAGTTCCGGAGACAGCTCCTACGAGCAGTACTTC
few	TRBV7-2	TRBJ2-7	TRBD1	CASSPGTGRHEQYF	TGTGCCAGCAGCCCGGGGACAGGGCGCCACGAGCAGTACTTC
-	TRBV20-1	TRBJ2-7	-	CSASMEYEQYF	TGCAGTGCTAGTATGGAGTACGAGCAGTACTTC
few	TRBV5-1	TRBJ2-1	-	CASSLNTFDEQFF	TGCGCCAGCAGCTTGAACACCTTCGATGAGCAGTTCTTC
-	TRBV4-1	TRBJ2-7	-	CASSPAPAVSYEQYF	TGCGCCAGCAGCCCGGCACCAGCGGTCTCCTACGAGCAGTACTTC
few	TRBV9	TRBJ1-1	TRBD1	CASSVPGQGAVVDDTEAFF	TGTGCCAGCAGCGTTCCGGGACAGGGGGCAGTAGTGGACGACACTGAAGCTTTCTTT
-	TRBV10-3	TRBJ1-4	-	CAISAGGGTSEKLFF	TGTGCCATCAGTGCCGGTGGGGGGACTAGCGAAAAACTGTTTTTT
-	TRBV14	TRBJ2-7	-	CASSPYRDTYSYEQYF	TGTGCCAGCAGCCCGTACCGGGACACATACTCCTACGAGCAGTACTTC
few	TRBV5-1	TRBJ2-7	-	CASTNRAGADEQYF	TGCGCCAGCACTAACCGCGCGGGTGCGGACGAGCAGTACTTC